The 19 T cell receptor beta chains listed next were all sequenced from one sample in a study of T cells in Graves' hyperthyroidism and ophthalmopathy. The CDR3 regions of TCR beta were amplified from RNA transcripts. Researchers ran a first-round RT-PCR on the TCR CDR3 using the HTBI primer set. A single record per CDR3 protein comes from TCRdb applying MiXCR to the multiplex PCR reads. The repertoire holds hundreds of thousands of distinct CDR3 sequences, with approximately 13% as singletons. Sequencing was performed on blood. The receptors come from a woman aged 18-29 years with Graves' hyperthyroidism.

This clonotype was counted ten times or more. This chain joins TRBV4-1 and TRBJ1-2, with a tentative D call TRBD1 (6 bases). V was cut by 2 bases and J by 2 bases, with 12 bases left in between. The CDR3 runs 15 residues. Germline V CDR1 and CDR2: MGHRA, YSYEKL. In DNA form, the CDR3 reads TGCGCCAGCAGCCAACCACCCGGGACAAACTATGGCTACACCTTC. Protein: CASSQPPGTNYGYTF.

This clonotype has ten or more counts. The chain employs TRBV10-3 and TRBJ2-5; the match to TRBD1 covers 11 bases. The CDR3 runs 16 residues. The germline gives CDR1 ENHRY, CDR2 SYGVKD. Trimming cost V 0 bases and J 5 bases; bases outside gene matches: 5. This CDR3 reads CAISESRTGGLETQYF. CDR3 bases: TGTGCCATCAGTGAGTCGAGGACAGGGGGCCTCGAGACCCAGTACTTC.

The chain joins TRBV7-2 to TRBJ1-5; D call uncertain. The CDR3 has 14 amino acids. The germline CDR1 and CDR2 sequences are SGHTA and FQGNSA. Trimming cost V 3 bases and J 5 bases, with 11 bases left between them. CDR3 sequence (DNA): TGTGCCAGCAGCTTCAGCCCCCTGGATCAGCCCCAGCATTTT. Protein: CASSFSPLDQPQHF.

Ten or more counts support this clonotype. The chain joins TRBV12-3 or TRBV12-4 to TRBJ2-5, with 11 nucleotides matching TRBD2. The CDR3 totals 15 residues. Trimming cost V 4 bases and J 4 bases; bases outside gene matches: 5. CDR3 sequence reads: CASSSPSGGSETQYF. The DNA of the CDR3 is TGTGCCAGCAGTTCCCCTAGCGGGGGGTCAGAGACCCAGTACTTC.

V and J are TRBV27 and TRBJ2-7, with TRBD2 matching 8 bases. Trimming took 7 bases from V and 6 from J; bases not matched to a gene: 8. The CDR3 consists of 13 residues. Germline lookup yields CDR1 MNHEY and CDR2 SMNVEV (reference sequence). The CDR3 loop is CASTRAGGGEQYF. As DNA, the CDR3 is TGTGCCAGCACTCGGGCGGGGGGCGGCGAGCAGTACTTC.

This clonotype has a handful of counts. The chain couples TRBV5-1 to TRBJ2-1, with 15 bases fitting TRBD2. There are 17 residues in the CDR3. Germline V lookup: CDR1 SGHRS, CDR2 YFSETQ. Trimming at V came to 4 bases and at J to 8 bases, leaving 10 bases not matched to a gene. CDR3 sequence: CASSPGLAGGSVDEQFF. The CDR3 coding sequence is TGCGCCAGCAGCCCCGGACTAGCGGGAGGGTCTGTAGATGAGCAGTTCTTC.

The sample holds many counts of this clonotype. The CDR3 here is CSARAATYNEQFF. The CDR3, as DNA: TGCAGTGCTAGGGCAGCCACCTACAATGAGCAGTTCTTC. The V gene is TRBV20-1, the J gene TRBJ2-1; D gene uncertain. Germline V gives CDR1 DFQATT, CDR2 SNEGSKA (reference sequence). V was clipped by 3 bases and J by 2 bases, with 8 bases between them. The CDR3 is 13 amino acids.

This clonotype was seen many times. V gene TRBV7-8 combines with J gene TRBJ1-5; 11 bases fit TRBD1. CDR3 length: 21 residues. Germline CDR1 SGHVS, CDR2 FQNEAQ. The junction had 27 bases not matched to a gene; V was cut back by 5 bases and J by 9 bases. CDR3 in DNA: TGTGCCAGCAGCCGCAGCACAGGGACAGGGGGTTCGTCCGGTCCGAGTTGGCCCCAGCATTTT. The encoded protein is CASSRSTGTGGSSGPSWPQHF. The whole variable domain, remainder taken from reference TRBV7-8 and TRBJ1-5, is GAGVSQSPRYKVAKRGQDVALRCDPISGHVSLFWYQQALGQGPEFLTYFQNEAQLDKSGLPSDRFFAERPEGSVSTLKIQRTQQEDSAVYLCASSRSTGTGGSSGPSWPQHFGDGTRLSIL.

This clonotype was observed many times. CDR3 loop: CASSPSSGSGSAQYF. The CDR3 DNA reads TGCGCCAGCAGCCCAAGTTCGGGGAGCGGCAGCGCGCAGTATTTT. V and J are TRBV4-1 and TRBJ2-3; D may be TRBD2 (5 bases). This CDR3 has 15 amino acids. Trimming removed 4 bases from V and 10 bases from J, with 21 bases in between. Germline V gives CDR1 MGHRA, CDR2 YSYEKL.

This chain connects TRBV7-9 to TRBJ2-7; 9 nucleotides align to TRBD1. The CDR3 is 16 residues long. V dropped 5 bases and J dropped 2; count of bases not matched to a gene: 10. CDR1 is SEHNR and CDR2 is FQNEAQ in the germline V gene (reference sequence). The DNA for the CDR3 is TGTGCCAGCAGCCAACCCGGGACAGGGCACCCCTACGAGCAGTACTTC. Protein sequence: CASSQPGTGHPYEQYF.

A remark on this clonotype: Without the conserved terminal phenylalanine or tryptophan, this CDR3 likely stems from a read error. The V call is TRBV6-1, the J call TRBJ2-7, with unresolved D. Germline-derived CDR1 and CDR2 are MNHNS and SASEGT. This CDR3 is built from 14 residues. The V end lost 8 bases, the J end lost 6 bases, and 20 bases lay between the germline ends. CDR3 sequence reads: CASSAEFGLLEQYL. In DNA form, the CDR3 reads TGTGCCAGCTCCGCGGAGTTTGGGCTACTCGAGCAGTACCTC.

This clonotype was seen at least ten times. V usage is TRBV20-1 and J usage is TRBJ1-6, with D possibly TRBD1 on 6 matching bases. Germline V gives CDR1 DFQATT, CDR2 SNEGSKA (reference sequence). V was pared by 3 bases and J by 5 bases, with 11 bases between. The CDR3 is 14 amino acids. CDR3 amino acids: CSASWTVHNSPLHF. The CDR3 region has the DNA TGCAGTGCTAGCTGGACAGTCCATAATTCACCCCTCCACTTT.

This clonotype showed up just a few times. The CDR3 bases are TGTGCCAGTAGTATAGAGTGGGCCCGCATGAACACTGAAGCTTTCTTT. Amino acids: CASSIEWARMNTEAFF. The chain employs TRBV19 and TRBJ1-1; the D is unclear. Per the germline V gene, CDR1 is LNHDA and CDR2 is SQIVND (reference sequence). V lost 0 bases and J lost 0, with 11 bases in between. The CDR3 loop spans 16 amino acids.

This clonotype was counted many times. The CDR3 spells CASSYWSQETQYF. The CDR3 coding sequence is TGTGCCAGCAGTTACTGGAGCCAAGAGACCCAGTACTTC. The genes are TRBV6-2 or TRBV6-3 and TRBJ2-5; D is unresolved. The CDR3 is 13 amino acids. Germline CDR1 MNHEY, CDR2 SVGEGT. The V gene lost 1 base and the J gene lost 1 base, with 4 bases spanning the gap.

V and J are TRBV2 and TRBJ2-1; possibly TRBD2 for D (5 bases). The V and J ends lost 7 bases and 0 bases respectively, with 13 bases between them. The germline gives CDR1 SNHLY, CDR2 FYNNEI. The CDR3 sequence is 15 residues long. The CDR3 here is CASIDEGFSYNEQFF. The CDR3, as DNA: TGTGCCAGCATTGACGAGGGTTTCTCCTACAATGAGCAGTTCTTC.

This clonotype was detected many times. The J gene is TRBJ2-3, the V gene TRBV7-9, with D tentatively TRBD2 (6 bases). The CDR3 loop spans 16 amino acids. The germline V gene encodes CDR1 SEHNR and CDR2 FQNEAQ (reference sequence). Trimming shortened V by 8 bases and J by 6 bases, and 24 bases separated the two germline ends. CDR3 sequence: CASRPGRDSAPDTQYF. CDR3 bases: TGTGCCAGCCGCCCGGGGCGGGATTCGGCCCCCGATACGCAGTATTTT.

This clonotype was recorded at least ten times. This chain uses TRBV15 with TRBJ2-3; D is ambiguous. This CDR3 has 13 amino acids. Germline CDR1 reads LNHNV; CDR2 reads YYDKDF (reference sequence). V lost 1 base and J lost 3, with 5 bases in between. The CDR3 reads CATSRGPTDTQYF. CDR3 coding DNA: TGTGCCACCAGCAGAGGTCCTACAGATACGCAGTATTTT.

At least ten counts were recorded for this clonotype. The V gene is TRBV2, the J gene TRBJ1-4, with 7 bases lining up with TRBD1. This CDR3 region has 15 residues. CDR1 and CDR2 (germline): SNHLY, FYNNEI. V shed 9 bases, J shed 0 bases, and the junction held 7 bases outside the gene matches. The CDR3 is CASVTGDATNEKLFF. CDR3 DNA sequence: TGTGCCAGTGTAACAGGGGATGCAACTAATGAAAAACTGTTTTTT. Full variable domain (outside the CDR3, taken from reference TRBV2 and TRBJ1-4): EPEVTQTPSHQVTQMGQEVILRCVPISNHLYFYWYRQILGQKVEFLVSFYNNEISEKSEIFDDQFSVERPDGSNFTLKIRSTKLEDSAMYFCASVTGDATNEKLFFGSGTQLSVL.

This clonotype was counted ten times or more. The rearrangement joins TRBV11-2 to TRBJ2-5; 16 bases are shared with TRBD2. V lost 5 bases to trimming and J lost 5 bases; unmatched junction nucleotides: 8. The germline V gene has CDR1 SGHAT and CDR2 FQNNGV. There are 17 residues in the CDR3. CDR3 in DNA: TGTGCCAGCAGCGAAGGGACTAGCGGGGGGGCCGGTGAGACCCAGTACTTC. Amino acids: CASSEGTSGGAGETQYF.